By share, the clone carrying this TCR beta chain counts as medium-sized. Its antigen is undetermined. The data stem from a study of metastatic and nonmetastatic thyroid tumors. Study summary: From malignant and benign thyroid patients, repertoires in blood and in tumor or nodule tissue were compared.

Study outcomes and limitations: When malignant thyroid tumors were compared with benign nodules, TCR beta diversity was reportedly significantly higher in the malignant tumors. This held in both blood and tumor samples.

Ahead of thyroid surgery, no patient had received treatment of any kind. In the authors' workflow: In papillary thyroid cancer, a distant-metastasis classifier was built using CDR3 differences across clinicopathological groups. With MiXCR, TCRdb called clones anew from the PCR reads. The V and J calls, along with clone size, are taken from TCRdb and not from the paper's own processing. The repertoire holds over 20,000 clones, about 20% seen once, with roughly 30% in the top ten. Material for sequencing was blood. The clonotype was recovered from a female donor with papillary thyroid cancer or a benign thyroid nodule (not recorded which). Some clones in this sample may be carry-over from other donors' samples.

The CDR3 loop reads CASSSGTRGYTF. For the CDR3, the DNA is TGTGCCAGCAGTTCCGGGACCCGTGGCTACACCTTC. This chain connects TRBV28 to TRBJ1-2, with a tentative D call TRBD1 (5 bases). The length of the CDR3 is 12 residues. With 4 bases removed from V and 7 bases from J, the gap between germline ends came to 10 bases. In germline, CDR1 is MDHEN, CDR2 SYDVKM.